Listed here are 3 T cell receptor beta chains from one sample, sequenced in a study of CD8 T cells in Susac syndrome. After extraction with the RNeasy kit, roughly 0.5 to 1 ug of the RNA was reverse transcribed using random hexamers. TCRdb re-analysed the immunoSEQ multiplex PCR reads in MiXCR, keeping a single row per CDR3 protein. The table includes approximately 120,000 distinct CDR3 sequences, around nine tenths detected once. Input material: CD8+ T cells from PBMCs. Source of these receptors: a human donor with multiple sclerosis.

This clonotype was observed a single time. The chain employs TRBV7-9 and TRBJ1-3; D may be TRBD1 (5 bases). CDR3 size: 15 residues. CDR1 and CDR2 from the germline V gene are SEHNR and FQNEAQ (reference sequence). V lost 7 bases and J 0 bases, leaving 13 bases between the germline ends. The CDR3 DNA reads as TGTGCCAGCACCCCCAGGGACCCCTCTGGAAACACCATATATTTT. Protein sequence: CASTPRDPSGNTIYF. Full variable domain (missing parts from reference TRBV7-9 and TRBJ1-3): DTGVSQNPRHKITKRGQNVTFRCDPISEHNRLYWYRQTLGQGPEFLTYFQNEAQLEKSRLLSDRFSAERPKGSFSTLEIQRTEQGDSAMYLCASTPRDPSGNTIYFGEGSWLTVV.

The chain employs TRBV20-1 and TRBJ2-3; D uncertain. The CDR3 contains 15 residues. Germline CDR1 is DFQATT and CDR2 is SNEGSKA (reference sequence). Trimming stripped 0 bases from V and 0 bases from J, with 10 bases between. The CDR3 is CSARDRWGSTDTQYF. CDR3 coding DNA: TGCAGTGCTAGAGATCGATGGGGAAGCACAGATACGCAGTATTTT.

The chain combines TRBV4-3 with TRBJ1-2; TRBD1 is a possible D gene (5 bases). CDR1 and CDR2 (germline): LGHNA, YSLEER. This CDR3 comprises 11 residues. Trimming took off 3 bases at V and 7 bases at J, with 6 bases between the two ends. For the CDR3, the DNA is TGCGCCAGCAGCCACGGGGGTGGCTACACCTTC. This translates into CASSHGGGYTF.